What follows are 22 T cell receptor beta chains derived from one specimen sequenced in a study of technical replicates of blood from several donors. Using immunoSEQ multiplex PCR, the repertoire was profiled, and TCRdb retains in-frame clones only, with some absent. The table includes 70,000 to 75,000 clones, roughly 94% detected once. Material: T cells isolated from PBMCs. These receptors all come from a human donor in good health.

The CDR3 loop reads CASSLAGRVGTDTQYF. The CDR3 region has the DNA TGTGCCAGCAGCTTGGCCGGCAGGGTGGGCACAGATACGCAGTATTTT. The chain recombines TRBV5-4 with TRBJ2-3; D is possibly TRBD1 (5 bases). The CDR3 spans 16 residues. Germline lookup yields CDR1 SGHNT and CDR2 YYREEE (reference sequence). Trimming shortened V by 0 bases and J by 1 base, and 12 bases separated the two germline ends.

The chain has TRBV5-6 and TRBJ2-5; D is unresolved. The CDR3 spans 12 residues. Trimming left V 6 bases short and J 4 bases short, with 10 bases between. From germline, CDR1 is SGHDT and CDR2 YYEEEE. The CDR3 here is CASTSSVETQYF. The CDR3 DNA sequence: TGTGCCAGCACCTCGAGTGTAGAGACCCAGTACTTC.

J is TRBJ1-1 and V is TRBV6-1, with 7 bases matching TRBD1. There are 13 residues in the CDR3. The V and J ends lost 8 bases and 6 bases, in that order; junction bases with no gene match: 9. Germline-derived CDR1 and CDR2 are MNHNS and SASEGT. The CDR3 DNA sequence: TGTGCCAGCGCTTCAGACAGGGAGGCTGAAGCTTTCTTT. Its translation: CASASDREAEAFF.

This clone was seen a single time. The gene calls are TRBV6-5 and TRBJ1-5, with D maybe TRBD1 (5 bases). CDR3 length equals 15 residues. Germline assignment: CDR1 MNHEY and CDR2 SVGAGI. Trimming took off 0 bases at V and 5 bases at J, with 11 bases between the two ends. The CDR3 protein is CASSYSGQLDQPQHF. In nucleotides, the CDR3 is TGTGCCAGCAGTTACTCAGGACAACTCGATCAGCCCCAGCATTTT.

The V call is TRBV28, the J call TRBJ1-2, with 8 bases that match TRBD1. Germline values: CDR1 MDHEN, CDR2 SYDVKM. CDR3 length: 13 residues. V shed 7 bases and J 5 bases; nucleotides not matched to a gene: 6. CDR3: CASMGRGHYGYTF. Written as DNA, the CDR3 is TGTGCCAGCATGGGCAGGGGGCATTATGGCTACACCTTC.

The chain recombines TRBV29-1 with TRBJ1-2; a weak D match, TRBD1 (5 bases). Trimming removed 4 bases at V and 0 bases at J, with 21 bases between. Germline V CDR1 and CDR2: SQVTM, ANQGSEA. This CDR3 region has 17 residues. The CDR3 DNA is TGCAGCGTTGTTTATACAGGAAAAATGGAAGCTAACTATGGCTACACCTTC. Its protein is CSVVYTGKMEANYGYTF.

The CDR3, as DNA: TGTGCCAGCAGGGCCTGGACAGGGGGCTACAATGAGCAGTTCTTC. This sequence encodes CASRAWTGGYNEQFF. The chain has TRBV28 and TRBJ2-1; 10 bases map to TRBD1. This CDR3 comprises 15 residues. CDR1 and CDR2 (germline): MDHEN, SYDVKM. The V segment lost 6 bases and the J segment 3 bases; nucleotides outside the gene matches: 5.

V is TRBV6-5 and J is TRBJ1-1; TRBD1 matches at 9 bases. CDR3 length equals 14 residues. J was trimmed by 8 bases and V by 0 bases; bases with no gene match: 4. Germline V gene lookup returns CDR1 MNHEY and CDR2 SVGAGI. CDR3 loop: CASSYSRTGDEAFF. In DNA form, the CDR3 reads TGTGCCAGCAGTTACTCGAGGACAGGGGACGAAGCTTTCTTT.

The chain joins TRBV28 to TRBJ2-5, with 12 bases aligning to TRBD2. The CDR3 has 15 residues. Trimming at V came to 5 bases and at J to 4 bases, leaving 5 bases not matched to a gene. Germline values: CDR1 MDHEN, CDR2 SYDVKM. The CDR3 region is CASSPPTSGGETQYF. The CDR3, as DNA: TGTGCCAGCAGTCCCCCGACTAGCGGGGGAGAGACCCAGTACTTC.

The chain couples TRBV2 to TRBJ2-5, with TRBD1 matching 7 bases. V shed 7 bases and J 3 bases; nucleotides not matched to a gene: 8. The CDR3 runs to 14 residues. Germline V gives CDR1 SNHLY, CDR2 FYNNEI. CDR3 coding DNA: TGTGCCAGCAATCACCGGGACAGCGAAGAGACCCAGTACTTC. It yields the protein CASNHRDSEETQYF.

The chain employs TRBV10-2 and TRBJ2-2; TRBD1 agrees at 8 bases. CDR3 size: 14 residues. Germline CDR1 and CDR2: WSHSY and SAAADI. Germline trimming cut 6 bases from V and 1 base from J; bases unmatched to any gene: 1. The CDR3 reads CASRGTGNTGELFF. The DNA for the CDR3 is TGCGCCAGCAGGGGGACAGGGAACACCGGGGAGCTGTTTTTT.

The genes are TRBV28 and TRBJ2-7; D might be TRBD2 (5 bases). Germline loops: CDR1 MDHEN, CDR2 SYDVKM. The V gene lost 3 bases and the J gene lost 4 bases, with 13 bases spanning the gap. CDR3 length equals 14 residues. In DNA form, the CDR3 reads TGTGCCAGCAGTTTGGTTGCGGAGGCTTACGAGCAGTACTTC. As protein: CASSLVAEAYEQYF.

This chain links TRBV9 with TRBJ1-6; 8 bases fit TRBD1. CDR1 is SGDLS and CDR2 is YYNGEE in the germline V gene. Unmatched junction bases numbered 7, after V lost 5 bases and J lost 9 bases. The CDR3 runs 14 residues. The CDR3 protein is CASRRTGTISPLHF. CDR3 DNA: TGTGCCAGCAGACGGACAGGGACTATTTCACCCCTCCACTTT.

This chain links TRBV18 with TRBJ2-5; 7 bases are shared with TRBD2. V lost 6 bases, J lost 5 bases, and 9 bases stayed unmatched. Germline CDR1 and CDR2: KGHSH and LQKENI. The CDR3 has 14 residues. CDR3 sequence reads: CASSRSREGETQYF. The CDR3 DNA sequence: TGTGCCAGCTCCCGGTCGAGGGAGGGGGAGACCCAGTACTTC.

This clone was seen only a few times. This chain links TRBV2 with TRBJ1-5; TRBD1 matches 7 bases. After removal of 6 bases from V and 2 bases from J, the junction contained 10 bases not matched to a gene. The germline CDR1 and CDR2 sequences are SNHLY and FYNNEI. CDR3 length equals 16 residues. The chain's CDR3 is CASRAHRGQGNQPQHF. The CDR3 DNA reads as TGTGCCAGCAGGGCCCATAGGGGGCAAGGCAATCAGCCCCAGCATTTT.

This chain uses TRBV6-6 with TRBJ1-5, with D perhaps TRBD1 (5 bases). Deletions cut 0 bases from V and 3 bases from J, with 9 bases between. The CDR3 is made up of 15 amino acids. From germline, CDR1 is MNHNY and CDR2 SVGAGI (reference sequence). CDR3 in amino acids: CASSYSGGVNQPQHF. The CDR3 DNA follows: TGTGCCAGCAGTTACTCGGGGGGGGTCAATCAGCCCCAGCATTTT.

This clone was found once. CDR3 DNA sequence: TGTGCCAGCAGCGACCGGGACAGGGGGGACGAGCAGTACTTC. Translation: CASSDRDRGDEQYF. The chain links TRBV11-1 to TRBJ2-5; TRBD1 matches 11 bases. The last part of the DNA fits TRBJ2-7 better; the J call may be wrong. Germline assignment: CDR1 SGHAT and CDR2 FQDESV (reference sequence). The CDR3 extends over 14 amino acids.

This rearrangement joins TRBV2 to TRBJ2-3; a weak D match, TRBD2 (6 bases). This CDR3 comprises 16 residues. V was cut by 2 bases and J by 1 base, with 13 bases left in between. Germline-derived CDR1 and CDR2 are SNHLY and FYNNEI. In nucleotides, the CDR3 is TGTGCCAGCAGTGAATCGCGAGCGGGCGGCACAGATACGCAGTATTTT. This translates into CASSESRAGGTDTQYF.

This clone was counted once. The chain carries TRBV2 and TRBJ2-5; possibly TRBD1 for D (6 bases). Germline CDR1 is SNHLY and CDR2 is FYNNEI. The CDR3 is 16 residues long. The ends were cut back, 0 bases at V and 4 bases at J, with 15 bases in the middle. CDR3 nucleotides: TGTGCCAGCAGTGAAGCGGACAGCCCGGTGAGAGAGACCCAGTACTTC. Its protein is CASSEADSPVRETQYF.

The chain's CDR3 is CASSQGGLTKYEQYF. Here the CDR3 DNA reads TGTGCCAGCAGCCAAGGCGGGCTCACGAAATACGAGCAGTACTTC. This chain links TRBV14 with TRBJ2-7; weak D call: TRBD2 (5 bases). V was pared by 1 base and J by 4 bases, with 14 bases between. Germline CDR1 is SGHDN and CDR2 is FVKESK. There are 15 residues in the CDR3.

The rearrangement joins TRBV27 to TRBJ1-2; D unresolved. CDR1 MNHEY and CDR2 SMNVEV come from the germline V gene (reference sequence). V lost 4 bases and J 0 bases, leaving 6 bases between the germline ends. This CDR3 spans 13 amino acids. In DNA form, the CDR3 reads TGTGCCAGCAGTTCGACACCTAACTATGGCTACACCTTC. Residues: CASSSTPNYGYTF.

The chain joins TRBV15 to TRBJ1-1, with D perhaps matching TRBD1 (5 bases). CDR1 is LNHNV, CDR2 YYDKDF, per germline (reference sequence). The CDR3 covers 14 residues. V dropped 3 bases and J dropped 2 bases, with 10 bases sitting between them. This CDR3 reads CATSRDGQNTEAFF. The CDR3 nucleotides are TGTGCCACCAGCAGGGATGGACAAAACACTGAAGCTTTCTTT.